These 3 T cell receptor beta chains came from one sample sequenced in a study of vaccination effects on CD4 cells after COVID-19. Their antigen targets remain unknown. Sequencing followed a ViraFEST assay step that expanded antigen-specific CD4+ T cells with viral peptide pools. At the end of roughly ten days of culture, CD4+ T cells were isolated. Either the BNT162b2 or mRNA-1273 vaccine was given to participants in two doses. Clones were sequenced by immunoSEQ multiplex PCR, and TCRdb holds only the in-frame ones, with some missing. The sample lists roughly 24,000 clones, under 85% seen once, with roughly a quarter in the top ten. The sequencing here drew on CD4+ T cells from PBMCs cultured with HCoV-NL63 spike peptides, taken after COVID-19 vaccination. Every receptor here comes from a human donor who received a COVID-19 vaccine.

This CDR3 reads CASSIGQGSNQPQHF. CDR3 nucleotides: TGTGCCAGTAGTATAGGCCAGGGGAGCAATCAGCCCCAGCATTTT. The chain uses TRBV19 and TRBJ1-5; D possibly corresponds to TRBD1 (6 bases). This CDR3 spans 15 amino acids. Looked up from germline, CDR1 is LNHDA and CDR2 is SQIVND (reference sequence). Trimming took 1 base from V and 1 from J, leaving 8 bases between them.

This clone was found a few times. The chain has TRBV6-2 or TRBV6-3 and TRBJ1-1; TRBD1 matches 7 bases. The CDR3 runs 15 residues. Trimming at V came to 4 bases and at J to 3 bases, leaving 8 bases not matched to a gene. CDR1 and CDR2 (germline): MNHEY, SVGEGT. The CDR3 DNA reads as TGTGCCAGCAGTTCCCGAGACAGGGTGTACACTGAAGCTTTCTTT. Encoded protein: CASSSRDRVYTEAFF.

This chain uses TRBV6-5 with TRBJ2-4; the match to TRBD2 covers 8 bases. The CDR3 has 14 amino acids. Germline V gives CDR1 MNHEY, CDR2 SVGAGI. V lost 7 bases to trimming and J lost 2 bases; unmatched junction nucleotides: 4. CDR3 sequence (DNA): TGTGCCAGCATACCGGGAGGGTCCAAAAACATTCAGTACTTC. Translating gives CASIPGGSKNIQYF.